This TCR beta chain was recovered during a study of cytomegalovirus exposure and HLA in healthy donors. 13 Jbeta primers and 60 Vbeta primers were used for the PCR. Only in-frame clones appear in the TCRdb table, and some are missing; sequencing was by immunoSEQ multiplex PCR. The repertoire has over 130,000 clones, 82% of them found once; the top ten carry around 1.5%. The germline V gene encodes CDR1 MNHNS and CDR2 SASEGT. V lost 2 bases and J 4 bases, leaving 9 bases between the germline ends. The CDR3 loop spans 14 amino acids. This TCR was recovered from a man aged 25-40 years in good health and CMV-seropositive. The chain carries TRBV6-1 and TRBJ2-1; D unclear. Sequenced sample: PBMCs. For the CDR3, the DNA is TGTGCCAGCAGTGAAAATCAGGTTTACAATGAGCAGTTCTTC. Protein: CASSENQVYNEQFF.